Following are 22 T cell receptor beta chains from one sample sequenced in a study of blood T cell repertoires in COVID-19. Measured with immunoSEQ multiplex PCR; TCRdb has only the in-frame clones, and not every one. The table includes 45,000 to 65,000 clones, roughly four fifths detected once. The sample consisted of peripheral blood. These receptors were taken from a man in his sixties or seventies with active COVID-19.

The chain combines TRBV4-2 with TRBJ2-3; 10 bases agree with TRBD2. Trimming at V came to 4 bases and at J to 4 bases, leaving 14 bases not matched to a gene. The CDR3 has 18 amino acids. Germline V gene lookup returns CDR1 LGHNA and CDR2 YNFKEQ. In DNA form, the CDR3 reads TGTGCCAGCAGCCCCCAACCAAAATCAGCGGGGGGGGCAGATACGCAGTATTTT. Translated: CASSPQPKSAGGADTQYF.

The CDR3 loop reads CASSFKTRSYNEQFF. As DNA, the CDR3 is TGTGCCAGCAGCTTTAAAACTAGGTCCTACAATGAGCAGTTCTTC. V is TRBV5-6 and J is TRBJ2-1; a possible D gene is TRBD2 (5 bases). Trimming took off 2 bases at V and 1 base at J, with 10 bases between the two ends. Looked up from germline, CDR1 is SGHDT and CDR2 is YYEEEE. The CDR3 consists of 15 residues.

The chain joins TRBV11-2 to TRBJ1-6; D is unclear. The CDR3 totals 15 residues. Germline assignment: CDR1 SGHAT and CDR2 FQNNGV. Trimming took off 5 bases at V and 7 bases at J, with 15 bases between the two ends. CDR3 region: CASSPQTPRNSPLHF. The CDR3 bases are TGTGCCAGCAGCCCGCAGACACCCCGAAATTCACCCCTCCACTTT. The full variable domain, with the rest looked up from reference TRBV11-2 and TRBJ1-6, is EAGVAQSPRYKIIEKRQSVAFWCNPISGHATLYWYQQILGQGPKLLIQFQNNGVVDDSQLPKDRFSAERLKGVDSTLKIQPAKLEDSAVYLCASSPQTPRNSPLHFGNGTRLTVT.

The chain couples TRBV4-1 to TRBJ1-5, with a weak D call TRBD1 (5 bases). V was cut by 3 bases and J by 3 bases, with 6 bases left in between. The germline V gene encodes CDR1 MGHRA and CDR2 YSYEKL. This CDR3 is 13 amino acids long. CDR3 in amino acids: CASSHRDNQPQHF. The DNA for the CDR3 is TGCGCCAGCAGCCACAGGGACAATCAGCCCCAGCATTTT.

This sequence joins TRBV11-2 and TRBJ2-1; TRBD1 agrees at 9 bases. Germline lookup yields CDR1 SGHAT and CDR2 FQNNGV. Trimming took 0 bases from V and 9 from J; bases not matched to a gene: 9. The CDR3 length is 16 residues. The CDR3 spells CASSLDRDRAGGEQFF. The CDR3, as DNA: TGTGCCAGCAGCTTAGACCGGGACAGGGCCGGGGGTGAGCAGTTCTTC.

The rearrangement joins TRBV6-4 to TRBJ2-2; a weak D match, TRBD1 (5 bases). CDR3 size: 13 residues. Trimming pared 4 bases from V and 5 bases from J, leaving 8 bases between. Germline-derived CDR1 and CDR2 are MRHNA and SNTAGT. CDR3 amino acids: CASSARQTGELFF. The DNA for the CDR3 is TGTGCCAGCAGTGCTAGACAGACCGGGGAGCTGTTTTTT.

This clone was seen a handful of times. CDR3 protein: CASSYGTDSPLHF. The CDR3 nucleotides read TGTGCCAGCAGTTATGGTACGGATTCACCCCTCCACTTT. The J gene is TRBJ1-6, the V gene TRBV6-2 or TRBV6-3; D uncertain. CDR1 and CDR2 (germline): MNHEY, SVGEGT. V lost 3 bases and J lost 8, with 8 bases in between. There are 13 residues in the CDR3.

The chain carries TRBV5-1 and TRBJ2-6; D not resolved. The CDR3 extends over 14 amino acids. Looked up from germline, CDR1 is SGHRS and CDR2 is YFSETQ. V was clipped by 7 bases and J by 0 bases, with 8 bases between them. The CDR3 loop reads CASVESSGANVLTF. CDR3 DNA: TGCGCCAGCGTCGAGAGCTCTGGGGCCAACGTCCTGACTTTC.

The chain is built from TRBV25-1 and TRBJ1-2; 8 bases are shared with TRBD1. The CDR3 runs 16 residues. V gave up 2 bases and J gave up 6 bases; unmatched junction bases: 11. Germline CDR1 and CDR2: MGHDK and SYGVNS. The CDR3 reads CASSEGVGRGLHGYTF. The CDR3 nucleotides read TGTGCCAGCAGTGAAGGGGTAGGCAGGGGGCTTCATGGCTACACCTTC.

The chain couples TRBV7-8 to TRBJ1-5; 9 nucleotides agree with TRBD1. CDR3 length: 15 residues. Germline V gives CDR1 SGHVS, CDR2 FQNEAQ. V lost 4 bases and J lost 6; bases outside the gene matches: 7. CDR3 residues: CASSSGQGNGQPQHF. The CDR3 DNA reads TGTGCCAGCAGCTCCGGACAGGGGAACGGTCAGCCCCAGCATTTT.

CDR3 nucleotide sequence: TGTGCCAGCAGCCTTTTGGACACTAACACCGGGGAGCTGTTTTTT. It encodes CASSLLDTNTGELFF. The V call is TRBV14, the J call TRBJ2-2; possible D gene TRBD1, 5 bases. Germline CDR1 SGHDN, CDR2 FVKESK. The CDR3 covers 15 residues. V lost 4 bases to trimming and J lost 2 bases, with 11 bases between them.

The chain employs TRBV7-9 and TRBJ2-7, with TRBD2 matching 11 bases. The CDR3 contains 17 residues. The junction had 13 bases not matched to a gene; V was cut back by 5 bases and J by 4 bases. Germline loops: CDR1 SEHNR, CDR2 FQNEAQ (reference sequence). This chain's CDR3 is CASSPGSTSGSLYEQYF. The CDR3 nucleotides read TGTGCCAGCAGCCCTGGGTCTACTAGCGGGAGCTTATACGAGCAGTACTTC.

The rearrangement uses TRBV6-5 and TRBJ1-1; 10 bases align to TRBD1. The CDR3 is 16 amino acids. After removal of 0 bases from V and 5 bases from J, the junction contained 6 bases not matched to a gene. Germline CDR1 and CDR2: MNHEY and SVGAGI. The CDR3 loop reads CASSYSPGQGTTEAFF. DNA for the CDR3: TGTGCCAGCAGTTACTCGCCGGGACAGGGGACGACTGAAGCTTTCTTT.

V usage is TRBV6-5 and J usage is TRBJ1-2; TRBD1 is a possible D gene (6 bases). The CDR3 has 12 amino acids. Germline loops: CDR1 MNHEY, CDR2 SVGAGI. The V end was cut by 5 bases, the J end by 8 bases, with 12 bases between. DNA for the CDR3: TGTGCCAGCAGTAGAGCAGGGGAAGGCTACACCTTC. Its protein is CASSRAGEGYTF.

The chain uses TRBV4-1 and TRBJ2-7; 7 positions match TRBD1. Germline CDR1 reads MGHRA; CDR2 reads YSYEKL. Trimming at V came to 1 base and at J to 6 bases, leaving 6 bases not matched to a gene. The length of the CDR3 is 14 residues. CDR3 nucleotide sequence: TGCGCCAGCAGCCAAGTGTCAGGGGGTAGCGAGCAGTACTTC. This sequence encodes CASSQVSGGSEQYF.

The CDR3 nucleotides are TGTGCCAGCACTCTAGCCCAGCGATCCGGCTATGGCTACACCTTC. Residues: CASTLAQRSGYGYTF. This chain connects TRBV6-5 to TRBJ1-2; unclear D gene. Germline V lookup: CDR1 MNHEY, CDR2 SVGAGI. V lost 7 bases and J 4 bases, leaving 19 bases between the germline ends. The CDR3 contains 15 residues.

Only one count was recorded for this clone. CDR3: CATSDFWDSSYNEQFF. The CDR3 nucleotides are TGTGCCACCAGTGATTTTTGGGACAGCTCCTACAATGAGCAGTTCTTC. V is TRBV24-1 and J is TRBJ2-1, with 7 bases aligning to TRBD1. V dropped 1 base and J dropped 0; count of bases not matched to a gene: 2. The CDR3 runs to 16 residues. The germline V gene has CDR1 KGHDR and CDR2 SFDVKD.

The chain combines TRBV9 with TRBJ2-3; 9 bases line up with TRBD2. V lost 3 bases, J lost 1 base, and 9 bases stayed unmatched. Germline-derived CDR1 and CDR2 are SGDLS and YYNGEE. The CDR3 runs to 17 residues. CDR3 region: CASSARRGGGGTDTQYF. The CDR3 DNA sequence: TGTGCCAGCAGCGCACGCAGGGGCGGGGGGGGCACAGATACGCAGTATTTT.

The chain joins TRBV9 to TRBJ1-6; the D gene is possibly TRBD1 (5 bases). V lost 0 bases and J lost 8, with 9 bases in between. The germline gives CDR1 SGDLS, CDR2 YYNGEE. This CDR3 spans 14 amino acids. The CDR3 here is CASSVGDSYSPLHF. CDR3 DNA: TGTGCCAGCAGCGTAGGCGACAGTTATTCACCCCTCCACTTT.

The gene calls are TRBV6-1 and TRBJ2-3; a weak D match, TRBD2 (5 bases). The CDR3 is made up of 15 amino acids. Trimming shortened V by 3 bases and J by 2 bases, and 12 bases separated the two germline ends. Germline loops: CDR1 MNHNS, CDR2 SASEGT. The CDR3 spells CASSERVGFTDTQYF. CDR3 in DNA: TGTGCCAGCAGTGAGAGGGTGGGGTTCACAGATACGCAGTATTTT.

The CDR3 sequence is CASSLNSGMNTEAFF. The CDR3 DNA reads as TGTGCCAGCAGCTTAAATTCAGGAATGAACACTGAAGCTTTCTTT. The chain recombines TRBV7-3 with TRBJ1-1; no clear D. The CDR3 covers 15 residues. Germline V lookup: CDR1 SGHTA, CDR2 FQGTGA. The V end lost 1 base, the J end lost 0 bases, and 9 bases lay between the germline ends.

This chain uses TRBV5-1 with TRBJ2-1, with 9 bases identical to TRBD1. V trimming: 4 bases; J trimming: 5 bases; junction bases outside the gene matches: 1. CDR3 length: 13 amino acids. The germline CDR1 and CDR2 sequences are SGHRS and YFSETQ. CDR3 region: CASSRDRDNEQFF. In DNA, the CDR3 is TGCGCCAGCAGCCGGGACAGGGACAATGAGCAGTTCTTC. Using reference TRBV5-1 and TRBJ2-1 for the parts outside the CDR3, the full variable domain is KAGVTQTPRYLIKTRGQQVTLSCSPISGHRSVSWYQQTPGQGLQFLFEYFSETQRNKGNFPGRFSGRQFSNSRSEMNVSTLELGDSALYLCASSRDRDNEQFFGPGTRLTVL.